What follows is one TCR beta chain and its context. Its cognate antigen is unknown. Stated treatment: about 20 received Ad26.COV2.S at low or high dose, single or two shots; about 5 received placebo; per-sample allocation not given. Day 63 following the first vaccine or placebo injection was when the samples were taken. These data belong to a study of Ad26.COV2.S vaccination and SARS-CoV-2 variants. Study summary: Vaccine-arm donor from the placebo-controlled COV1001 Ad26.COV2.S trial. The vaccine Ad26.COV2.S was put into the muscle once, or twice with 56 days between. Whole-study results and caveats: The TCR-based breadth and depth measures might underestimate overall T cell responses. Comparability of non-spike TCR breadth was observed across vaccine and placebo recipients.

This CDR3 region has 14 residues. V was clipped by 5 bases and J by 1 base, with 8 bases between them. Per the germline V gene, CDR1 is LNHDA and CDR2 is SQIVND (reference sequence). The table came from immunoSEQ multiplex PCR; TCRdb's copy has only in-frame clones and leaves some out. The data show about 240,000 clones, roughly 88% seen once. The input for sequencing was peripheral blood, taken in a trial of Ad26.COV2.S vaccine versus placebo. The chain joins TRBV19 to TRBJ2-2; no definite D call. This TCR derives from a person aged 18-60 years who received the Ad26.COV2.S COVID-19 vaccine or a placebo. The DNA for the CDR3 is TGTGCCAGTAGTGTTGACAAGAACACCGGGGAGCTGTTTTTT. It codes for CASSVDKNTGELFF.